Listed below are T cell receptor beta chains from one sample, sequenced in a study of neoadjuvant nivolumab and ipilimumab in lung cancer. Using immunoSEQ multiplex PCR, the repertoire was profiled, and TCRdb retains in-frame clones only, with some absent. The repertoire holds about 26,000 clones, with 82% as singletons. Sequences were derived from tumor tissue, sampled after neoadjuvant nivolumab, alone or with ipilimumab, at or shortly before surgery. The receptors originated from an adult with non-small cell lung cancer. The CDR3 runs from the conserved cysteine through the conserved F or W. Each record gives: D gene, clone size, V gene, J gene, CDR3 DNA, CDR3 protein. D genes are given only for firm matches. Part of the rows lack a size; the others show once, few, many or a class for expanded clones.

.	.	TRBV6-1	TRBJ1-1	TGTGCCAGCAACAAGACTGAAGCTTTCTTT	CASNKTEAFF
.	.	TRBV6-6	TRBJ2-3	TGTGCCAGCAGTTACTCGGGCGAAACAGATACGCAGTATTTT	CASSYSGETDTQYF
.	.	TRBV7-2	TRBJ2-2	TGTGCCAGCAGCTTAGCTCCCAGAACCGGGGAGCTGTTTTTT	CASSLAPRTGELFF
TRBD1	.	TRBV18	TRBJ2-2	TGTGCCAGCCGACGACAGGGGGTCTTCACCGGGGAGCTGTTTTTT	CASRRQGVFTGELFF
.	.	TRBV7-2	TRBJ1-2	TGTGCCAGCAGCTTAAACCGACAGCCGTATGAGGGCTACACCTTC	CASSLNRQPYEGYTF
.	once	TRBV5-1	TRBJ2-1	TGCGCCAGCAGCTTCGGACAAAATGAGCAGTTCTTC	CASSFGQNEQFF
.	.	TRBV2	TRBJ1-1	TGTGCCAGCAGTGAACGTCGCGGGGGCGCGGGAACTGAAGCTTTCTTT	CASSERRGGAGTEAFF
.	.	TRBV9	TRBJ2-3	TGTGCCAGCAGCGTAGCTGTGGGTAGCGGAGATACGCAGTATTTT	CASSVAVGSGDTQYF
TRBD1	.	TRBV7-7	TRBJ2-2	TGTGCTAGCAGCCCCCGGACAGGGTGGACCGGGGAGCTGTTTTTT	CASSPRTGWTGELFF
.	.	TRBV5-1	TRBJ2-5	TGCGCCAGCAGCAAGGAGGCCGAGCAAGAGACCCAGTACTTC	CASSKEAEQETQYF
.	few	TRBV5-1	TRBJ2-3	TGCGCCAGCAGTCCTACGACCGATACGCAGTATTTT	CASSPTTDTQYF
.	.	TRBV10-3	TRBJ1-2	TGTGCCATCAGTGAAGAATTCAGAGGAGACTATGGCTACACCTTC	CAISEEFRGDYGYTF
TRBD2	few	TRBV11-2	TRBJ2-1	TGTGCCAGCAGACTACTAGCGGGGGGGGGTGAGCAGTTCTTC	CASRLLAGGGEQFF
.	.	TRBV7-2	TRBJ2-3	TGTGCCAGCAGCACACCCCGGGGGTCCACAGATACGCAGTATTTT	CASSTPRGSTDTQYF
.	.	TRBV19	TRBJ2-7	TGTGCCAGTAGCCCGAGGGGGGCCGAGCAGTACTTC	CASSPRGAEQYF
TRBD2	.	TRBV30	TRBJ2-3	TGTGCCTGGAGTAGACTAGCGGGAGCAGATACGCAGTATTTT	CAWSRLAGADTQYF
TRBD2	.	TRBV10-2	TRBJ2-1	TGCGCCAGCTGGGCGGGAGGAGGGGACAATGAGCAGTTCTTC	CASWAGGGDNEQFF
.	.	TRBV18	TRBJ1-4	TGTGCCAGCTCACCCGGGACCCTTAATGAAAAACTGTTTTTT	CASSPGTLNEKLFF
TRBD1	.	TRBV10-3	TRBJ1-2	TGTGCCATCAGTGAAGCCCAGGGGGCAGATGGCTACACCTTC	CAISEAQGADGYTF
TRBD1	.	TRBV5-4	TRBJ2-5	TGTGCCAGCAGCCCCGGACAGGACCAAGAGACCCAGTACTTC	CASSPGQDQETQYF
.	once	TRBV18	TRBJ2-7	TGTGCCAGCTCACCACCGGTGGCAGGAGACCCCGAGCAGTACTTC	CASSPPVAGDPEQYF
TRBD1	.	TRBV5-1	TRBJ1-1	TGCGCCAGCAGCTTGGGACAGGGGTATATGAACACTGAAGCTTTCTTT	CASSLGQGYMNTEAFF
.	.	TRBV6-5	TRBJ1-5	TGTGCCAGCAGTTACTCAAGAGACACTTTACAGCCCCAGCATTTT	CASSYSRDTLQPQHF
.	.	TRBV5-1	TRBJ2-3	TGCGCCACCCTCCCGGGAGATACGCAGTATTTT	CATLPGDTQYF
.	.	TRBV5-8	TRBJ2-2	TGTGCCAGCTCCTCCGGGGACGCCGGGGAGCTGTTTTTT	CASSSGDAGELFF
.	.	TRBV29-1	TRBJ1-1	TGCAGCGTTGAGAGGGATCGAGCTTTCTTT	CSVERDRAFF
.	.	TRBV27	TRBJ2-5	TGTGCCAGCAGTTTATCCCCCTCCAGGGAGACCCAGTACTTC	CASSLSPSRETQYF
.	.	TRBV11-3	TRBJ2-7	TGTGCCAGCAGCTTAGATGGCGGGCAGTCCGAGGAGCAGTACTTC	CASSLDGGQSEEQYF
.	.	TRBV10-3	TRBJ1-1	TGTGCCATCAGTATAGGGGAAAACACTGAAGCTTTCTTT	CAISIGENTEAFF
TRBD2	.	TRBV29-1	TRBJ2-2	TGCAGCGGGGGCGTTAGCGGGAGGGCCGGGGAGCTGTTTTTT	CSGGVSGRAGELFF
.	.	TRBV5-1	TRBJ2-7	TGCGCCAGCAGCTTGAGCGCCTCAACCTACGAGCAGTACTTC	CASSLSASTYEQYF
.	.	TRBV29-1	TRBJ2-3	TGCAGCGTTGACTGGGGACGTAGCACAGATACGCAGTATTTT	CSVDWGRSTDTQYF
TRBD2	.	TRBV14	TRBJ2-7	TGTGCCAGCAGTGGGAGGGGCTACGAGCAGTACTTC	CASSGRGYEQYF
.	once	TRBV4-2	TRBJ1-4	TGTGCCAGCAGCCAAGAACGTGGGAAACTGTTTTTT	CASSQERGKLFF
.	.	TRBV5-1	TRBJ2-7	TGCGCCAGCAGCTTGGCCAGGGATTTGAGCGAGCAGTACTTC	CASSLARDLSEQYF
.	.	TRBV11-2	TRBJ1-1	TGTGCCAGCAGCTCCAGGGACACTGAAGCTTTCTTT	CASSSRDTEAFF
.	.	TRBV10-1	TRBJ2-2	TGCGCCAGCAGTGAGGGGCACGGGGAGCTGTTTTTT	CASSEGHGELFF
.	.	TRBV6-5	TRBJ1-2	TGTGCCAGCAGTTCGACAGCGTTAAACTATGGCTACACCTTC	CASSSTALNYGYTF
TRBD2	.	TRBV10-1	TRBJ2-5	TGCGCCAGCAGTGAAGCGGGGCTTCAAGAGACCCAGTACTTC	CASSEAGLQETQYF
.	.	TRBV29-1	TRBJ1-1	TGCAGCGGCGGTGAGTCCATGGGAAACACTGAAGCTTTCTTT	CSGGESMGNTEAFF
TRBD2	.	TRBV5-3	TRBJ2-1	TGTGCCAGAAGCTTAACGGGAAATTCTAGCGGAACCTACAATGAGCAGTTCTTC	CARSLTGNSSGTYNEQFF
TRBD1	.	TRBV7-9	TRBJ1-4	TGTGCCAGCAGCTCTACAACGCCAGGGGGCGGCTATGAAAAACTGTTTTTT	CASSSTTPGGGYEKLFF
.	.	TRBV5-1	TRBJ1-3	TGCGCCAGCAGCTTGACCGGGACACCGAGTGGAAACACCATATATTTT	CASSLTGTPSGNTIYF
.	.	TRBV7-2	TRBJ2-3	TGTGCCAGCAGCTCCCACATGGACGGCGGGACAGATACGCAGTATTTT	CASSSHMDGGTDTQYF
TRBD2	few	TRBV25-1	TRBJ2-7	TGTGCCAGCAGTGAATATCAAGCGGGAGCGGAAGAGCAGTACTTC	CASSEYQAGAEEQYF